What follows are 28 T cell receptor beta chains derived from one specimen sequenced in a study of control samples from healthy donors and cancer patients. Some clones are missing from TCRdb's copy, which holds only in-frame ones; the method was immunoSEQ multiplex PCR. The table lists around 130,000 clones, about 95% of them singletons. Sequencing input: blood. The receptors were sampled from a man aged 30 to 39 in good health.

The chain combines TRBV18 with TRBJ1-4; 10 bases match TRBD1. There are 18 residues in the CDR3. Germline V lookup: CDR1 KGHSH, CDR2 LQKENI. V was clipped by 3 bases and J by 3 bases; unmatched bases: 10. CDR3 sequence: CASSPTRTGQGANEKLFF. Here the CDR3 DNA reads TGTGCCAGCTCACCTACCCGAACCGGACAGGGGGCTAATGAAAAACTGTTTTTT.

This chain uses TRBV6-1 with TRBJ2-1, with 9 positions matching TRBD2. CDR1 and CDR2 from the germline V gene are MNHNS and SASEGT. Trimming cost V 4 bases and J 5 bases; bases outside gene matches: 9. The CDR3 has 16 residues. In DNA, the CDR3 is TGTGCCAGCAGTGCCCCCCAGCGGGGGGTCCACAATGAGCAGTTCTTC. Translating it yields CASSAPQRGVHNEQFF.

The chain has TRBV6-5 and TRBJ2-2, with D tentatively TRBD1 (6 bases). The germline gives CDR1 MNHEY, CDR2 SVGAGI. This CDR3 is built from 13 residues. The CDR3 loop is CASGAGEIGELFF. CDR3 bases: TGTGCTTCCGGGGCAGGGGAGATCGGGGAGCTGTTTTTT.

The chain links TRBV10-3 to TRBJ2-7; 8 nucleotides align to TRBD1. The CDR3 extends over 13 amino acids. The ends lost 8 bases at V and 6 bases at J; junction bases unmatched: 9. CDR1 and CDR2 from the germline V gene are ENHRY and SYGVKD. CDR3 loop: CAIQTRTGTEQYF. In DNA, the CDR3 is TGTGCCATCCAGACTAGGACAGGGACCGAGCAGTACTTC.

The V gene is TRBV27, the J gene TRBJ1-1; D not resolved. The V gene's germline CDR1 is MNHEY and CDR2 SMNVEV (reference sequence). The V end was cut by 3 bases, the J end by 1 base, with 6 bases between. This CDR3 spans 13 amino acids. For the CDR3, the DNA is TGTGCCAGCAGTTTCACACGGAACACTGAAGCTTTCTTT. As protein: CASSFTRNTEAFF.

This chain links TRBV18 with TRBJ2-7; D possibly corresponds to TRBD2 (6 bases). Germline CDR1 reads KGHSH; CDR2 reads LQKENI. Trimming cost V 6 bases and J 1 base, with 19 bases left between them. This CDR3 has 16 residues. CDR3 in amino acids: CASSTVLALASYEQYF. The DNA of the CDR3 is TGTGCCAGCTCGACCGTCTTGGCACTAGCTTCCTACGAGCAGTACTTC.

The gene calls are TRBV7-8 and TRBJ2-5, with 9 bases matching TRBD1. V dropped 2 bases and J dropped 0; count of bases not matched to a gene: 7. Germline V gives CDR1 SGHVS, CDR2 FQNEAQ. The CDR3 spans 17 residues. The CDR3 nucleotides are TGTGCCAGCAGCTTATTAGGACAGGGGCCCTACCAAGAGACCCAGTACTTC. Its translation: CASSLLGQGPYQETQYF.

The chain links TRBV9 to TRBJ2-1; D uncertain. V lost 7 bases and J 7 bases, leaving 12 bases between the germline ends. Germline V CDR1 and CDR2: SGDLS, YYNGEE. The CDR3 contains 12 residues. The CDR3, as DNA: TGTGCCAGCGGAATAGCATCTAATGAGCAGTTCTTC. It translates to CASGIASNEQFF.

V is TRBV5-1 and J is TRBJ2-7; tentative D call: TRBD2 (6 bases). Germline lookup yields CDR1 SGHRS and CDR2 YFSETQ. This CDR3 is built from 14 residues. V lost 2 bases and J 2 bases, leaving 11 bases between the germline ends. Written as DNA, the CDR3 is TGCGCCAGCAGCTTTGACGGGGGTGCCTACGAGCAGTACTTC. It encodes CASSFDGGAYEQYF.

V is TRBV10-3 and J is TRBJ1-4; D may be TRBD1 (6 bases). There are 16 residues in the CDR3. From germline, CDR1 is ENHRY and CDR2 SYGVKD. Trimming left V 2 bases short and J 2 bases short, with 12 bases between. The CDR3 DNA is TGTGCCATCAGTGAGGGCAGGGGACCCACTAATGAAAAACTGTTTTTT. Translation: CAISEGRGPTNEKLFF.

V usage is TRBV5-6 and J usage is TRBJ2-7; the D is unclear. Germline V lookup: CDR1 SGHDT, CDR2 YYEEEE. The CDR3 totals 12 residues. V was trimmed by 1 base and J by 3 bases, leaving 5 bases between them. Written as DNA, the CDR3 is TGTGCCAGCAGCTTGTACGGCTACGAGCAGTACTTC. Translation gives CASSLYGYEQYF.

This rearrangement joins TRBV4-3 to TRBJ2-5; D is tentatively TRBD1 or TRBD2 (6 bases each). The V end was cut by 0 bases, the J end by 4 bases, with 12 bases between. The CDR3 spans 15 residues. Germline CDR1 LGHNA, CDR2 YSLEER. The CDR3, as DNA: TGCGCCAGCAGCCAAGATAGGAGGGGGTTAGAGACCCAGTACTTC. Translation: CASSQDRRGLETQYF.

The genes are TRBV28 and TRBJ2-7; 9 bases map to TRBD1. The V and J ends lost 6 bases and 1 base, in that order; junction bases with no gene match: 22. Germline CDR1 is MDHEN and CDR2 is SYDVKM. The CDR3 length is 20 residues. Written as DNA, the CDR3 is TGTGCCAGCAGCGCGGGACAGGGATATTTTTCGGCGGCAACATCCTACGAGCAGTACTTC. Protein product: CASSAGQGYFSAATSYEQYF.

The chain uses TRBV29-1 and TRBJ2-1; D unresolved. Germline V CDR1 and CDR2: SQVTM, ANQGSEA. This CDR3 has 12 residues. V was trimmed by 4 bases and J by 4 bases, leaving 8 bases between them. The CDR3 region has the DNA TGCAGCGTTGTCATTTGGTACAATGAGCAGTTCTTC. Translating gives CSVVIWYNEQFF.

The table lists this clone with a count of one. The rearrangement joins TRBV18 to TRBJ1-1; 7 bases align to TRBD1. CDR1 is KGHSH, CDR2 LQKENI, per germline. After removal of 1 base from V and 3 bases from J, the junction contained 2 bases not matched to a gene. The CDR3 extends over 14 amino acids. For the CDR3, the DNA is TGTGCCAGCTCACCACAGGGGGCGGACACTGAAGCTTTCTTT. Its protein is CASSPQGADTEAFF.

The gene calls are TRBV28 and TRBJ1-1, with TRBD1 matching over 12 bases. The CDR3 sequence is 13 residues long. With 4 bases clipped from V and 10 bases from J, the junction kept 4 bases outside the gene matches. Looked up from germline, CDR1 is MDHEN and CDR2 is SYDVKM. As DNA, the CDR3 is TGTGCCAGCAGTTCCGGGACAGGGGGCAGAGCTTTCTTT. Protein product: CASSSGTGGRAFF.

V gene TRBV15 combines with J gene TRBJ1-3; D is uncertain. Trimming took 0 bases from V and 8 from J, leaving 5 bases between them. Germline loops: CDR1 LNHNV, CDR2 YYDKDF (reference sequence). The CDR3 totals 12 residues. CDR3 in amino acids: CATSRDTDTIYF. CDR3 coding DNA: TGTGCCACCAGCAGAGATACAGACACCATATATTTT. The variable domain in full, completed from reference TRBV15 and TRBJ1-3, reads DAMVIQNPRYQVTQFGKPVTLSCSQTLNHNVMYWYQQKSSQAPKLLFHYYDKDFNNEADTPDNFQSRRPNTSFCFLDIRSPGLGDTAMYLCATSRDTDTIYFGEGSWLTVV.

The CDR3: CASSSVTEAFF. CDR3 nucleotide sequence: TGTGCCAGCAGCTCGGTCACTGAAGCTTTCTTT. The chain joins TRBV7-2 to TRBJ1-1; D is undetermined. The CDR3 is made up of 11 amino acids. Germline CDR1 reads SGHTA; CDR2 reads FQGNSA. V lost 4 bases to trimming and J lost 4 bases, with 4 bases between them.

J is TRBJ1-1 and V is TRBV19, with a tentative D call TRBD1 (5 bases). The CDR3 loop spans 12 amino acids. Germline V gives CDR1 LNHDA, CDR2 SQIVND (reference sequence). Trimming cost V 3 bases and J 11 bases, with 13 bases left between them. This CDR3 reads CASSMGGGRAFF. The CDR3 bases are TGTGCCAGTAGTATGGGGGGAGGAAGGGCTTTCTTT.

The chain employs TRBV15 and TRBJ2-5, with no clear D. This CDR3 has 11 residues. The germline gives CDR1 LNHNV, CDR2 YYDKDF (reference sequence). Trimming took off 3 bases at V and 3 bases at J, with 2 bases between the two ends. The DNA of the CDR3 is TGTGCCACCAGCAGTAAAGAGACCCAGTACTTC. Translating gives CATSSKETQYF.

The J gene is TRBJ2-3, the V gene TRBV2, with D perhaps matching TRBD2 (6 bases). The CDR3 consists of 15 residues. Germline CDR1 SNHLY, CDR2 FYNNEI. The germline V and J ends were trimmed by 8 bases and 0 bases, with 15 bases remaining between them. CDR3 DNA sequence: TGTGCCAGCTGTCCGGGACTGTACAGCACAGATACGCAGTATTTT. Its protein is CASCPGLYSTDTQYF.

J is TRBJ1-2 and V is TRBV4-3; D might be TRBD1 (6 bases). V dropped 0 bases and J dropped 8 bases, with 16 bases sitting between them. The length of the CDR3 is 15 residues. Germline lookup yields CDR1 LGHNA and CDR2 YSLEER. The CDR3 is CASSQDSRGAGGYTF. CDR3 nucleotides: TGCGCCAGCAGCCAAGATTCGCGGGGGGCGGGCGGCTACACCTTC.

This clone was detected only once. Here the CDR3 reads CASSQGQATVGGSPLHF. The CDR3, as DNA: TGTGCCAGCTCACAGGGACAGGCGACGGTCGGAGGTTCACCCCTCCACTTT. This chain links TRBV18 with TRBJ1-6, with 8 bases lining up with TRBD1. Unmatched junction bases numbered 14, after V lost 4 bases and J lost 9 bases. CDR1 and CDR2 (germline): KGHSH, LQKENI. CDR3 length equals 17 residues.

The chain carries TRBV19 and TRBJ2-3; weak D call: TRBD1 (5 bases). Trimming took off 3 bases at V and 2 bases at J, with 9 bases between the two ends. The CDR3 sequence is 14 residues long. The germline V gene encodes CDR1 LNHDA and CDR2 SQIVND (reference sequence). This chain's CDR3 is CASSMQGSTDTQYF. CDR3 DNA sequence: TGTGCCAGTAGTATGCAGGGATCCACAGATACGCAGTATTTT.

The V and J genes are TRBV12-5 and TRBJ1-2; D remains ambiguous. The germline V and J ends were trimmed by 6 bases and 4 bases, with 12 bases remaining between them. The CDR3 consists of 13 residues. Germline V gene sequence: CDR1 LGHNT, CDR2 FRNRAP. The chain's CDR3 is CASGNDPSYGYTF. The CDR3 DNA reads TGTGCTAGTGGAAATGACCCGAGCTATGGCTACACCTTC.

This chain links TRBV6-2 or TRBV6-3 with TRBJ2-5; no firm D call. CDR3 length: 12 amino acids. Germline V CDR1 and CDR2: MNHEY, SVGEGT. V lost 2 bases, J lost 7 bases, and 8 bases lay in between. For the CDR3, the DNA is TGTGCCAGCAGTTACCCACCGGCGACCCAGTACTTC. This codes for CASSYPPATQYF.

This clone turned up a few times. The chain recombines TRBV18 with TRBJ1-5, with 7 bases aligning to TRBD1. This CDR3 region has 14 residues. Germline V gene data show CDR1 as KGHSH and CDR2 as LQKENI. V was pared by 4 bases and J by 5 bases, with 5 bases of the junction left unmatched. CDR3 in amino acids: CASSRQGGDQPQHF. The CDR3 DNA sequence: TGTGCCAGCTCACGACAGGGAGGGGATCAGCCCCAGCATTTT.

This rearrangement joins TRBV7-9 to TRBJ2-7, with a possible D match to TRBD1 (8 bases). The germline CDR1 and CDR2 sequences are SEHNR and FQNEAQ (reference sequence). The CDR3 spans 17 residues. Trimming pared 4 bases from V and 3 bases from J, leaving 22 bases between. CDR3 coding DNA: TGTGCCAGCAGCTCCAGGGGGGGACAGGCCGGGCACTACGAGCAGTACTTC. This translates into CASSSRGGQAGHYEQYF.